A single sample is the source of the 28 T cell receptor beta chains below, sequenced in a study of shared T cell receptors in the human thymus. Libraries were prepared by immunoSEQ multiplex PCR; TCRdb keeps only in-frame clonotypes and omits some of them. This table has 600,000 to 900,000 clones, roughly 85% appearing once. These data are also associated with another study on human thymus T cells.

Sequences were obtained from thymocytes. Every receptor here comes from a girl less than two years old with a congenital heart defect.

The chain links TRBV7-9 to TRBJ1-2; TRBD1 is a possible D gene (5 bases). Looked up from germline, CDR1 is SEHNR and CDR2 is FQNEAQ (reference sequence). The CDR3 covers 16 residues. V was clipped by 3 bases and J by 0 bases, with 14 bases between them. Written as DNA, the CDR3 is TGTGCCAGCAGCTTCCAGGGTTTGAAAGCTAACTATGGCTACACCTTC. Protein: CASSFQGLKANYGYTF.

This clone has just one count. V is TRBV5-4 and J is TRBJ1-6; TRBD1 matches at 9 bases. Germline-derived CDR1 and CDR2 are SGHNT and YYREEE (reference sequence). V shed 5 bases, J shed 9 bases, and the junction held 3 bases outside the gene matches. CDR3 length equals 13 residues. This CDR3 is CASRPGQGSPLHF. The CDR3 DNA reads as TGTGCCAGCAGGCCGGGACAGGGTTCACCCCTCCACTTT.

This clone was found once. The chain combines TRBV15 with TRBJ1-1; 7 nucleotides line up with TRBD1. Looked up from germline, CDR1 is LNHNV and CDR2 is YYDKDF (reference sequence). J gave up 0 bases and V 4 bases, and 14 bases lay outside the gene matches. This CDR3 comprises 18 residues. This CDR3 reads CATSMRDSLTFMNTEAFF. The CDR3, as DNA: TGTGCCACCAGCATGCGGGACAGCCTCACGTTCATGAACACTGAAGCTTTCTTT.

This clone came up a few times. The chain couples TRBV5-5 to TRBJ1-6, with D unclear. This CDR3 spans 17 amino acids. Trimming left V 0 bases short and J 5 bases short, with 15 bases between. Germline V gene sequence: CDR1 SGHKS, CDR2 YYEKEE (reference sequence). The CDR3 DNA sequence: TGTGCCAGCAGCTTGGAAGAAGCAGGCCTGAATAATTCACCCCTCCACTTT. Its translation: CASSLEEAGLNNSPLHF.

The chain joins TRBV15 to TRBJ1-1, with a tentative D call TRBD1 (6 bases). In germline, CDR1 is LNHNV, CDR2 YYDKDF (reference sequence). CDR3 length: 14 amino acids. Trimming took off 4 bases at V and 8 bases at J, with 17 bases between the two ends. The CDR3 region is CATSKENRAQEAFF. The CDR3 DNA is TGTGCCACCAGCAAAGAGAACAGGGCTCAGGAAGCTTTCTTT.

This sequence joins TRBV19 and TRBJ1-2; D gene unclear. Trimming pared 5 bases from V and 6 bases from J, leaving 16 bases between. The CDR3 is 14 residues long. From germline, CDR1 is LNHDA and CDR2 SQIVND (reference sequence). The CDR3 is CASSPSVRPNGYTF. In DNA, the CDR3 is TGTGCCAGTAGTCCCTCCGTTCGCCCTAATGGCTACACCTTC.

The rearrangement links TRBV7-4 to TRBJ1-5; TRBD1 is a possible D gene (5 bases). The V gene lost 4 bases and the J gene lost 4 bases, with 26 bases spanning the gap. The CDR3 runs to 19 residues. The germline CDR1 and CDR2 sequences are SGHVT and SQSDAQ. CDR3 nucleotides: TGTGCCAGCAGCTCCCCACGTCAACCACAGGCCCCTGAAAATCAGCCCCAGCATTTT. Translation: CASSSPRQPQAPENQPQHF. The whole variable domain, filled in from reference TRBV7-4 and TRBJ1-5, reads GAGVSQSPRYKVAKRGRDVALRCDSISGHVTLYWYRQTLGQGSEVLTYSQSDAQRDKSGRPSGRFSAERPERSVSTLKIQRTEQGDSAVYLCASSSPRQPQAPENQPQHFGDGTRLSIL.

The genes are TRBV6-6 and TRBJ1-5; D is perhaps TRBD1 (5 bases). Germline V gene data show CDR1 as MNHNY and CDR2 as SVGAGI (reference sequence). The CDR3 totals 15 residues. The V end lost 6 bases, the J end lost 2 bases, and 14 bases lay between the germline ends. CDR3 sequence (DNA): TGTGCCAGCAGGAGCGTTTCGGGGGGCAATCAGCCCCAGCATTTT. Amino acid sequence: CASRSVSGGNQPQHF.

This chain links TRBV5-6 with TRBJ2-3; no clear D gene. This CDR3 has 14 residues. The ends were cut back, 0 bases at V and 3 bases at J, with 8 bases in the middle. Germline assignment: CDR1 SGHDT and CDR2 YYEEEE. The CDR3 region has the DNA TGTGCCAGCAGCTTGGTCCCCCCGACAGATACGCAGTATTTT. This sequence encodes CASSLVPPTDTQYF.

The chain uses TRBV27 and TRBJ1-5, with unresolved D. The V gene lost 4 bases and the J gene lost 0 bases, with 7 bases spanning the gap. Germline CDR1 is MNHEY and CDR2 is SMNVEV (reference sequence). The CDR3 is 14 amino acids. CDR3 amino acids: CASSSPHSNQPQHF. As DNA, the CDR3 is TGTGCCAGCAGTTCCCCACATAGCAATCAGCCCCAGCATTTT.

The V call is TRBV9, the J call TRBJ2-1; 15 bases fit TRBD2. The CDR3 loop spans 19 amino acids. Germline CDR1 is SGDLS and CDR2 is YYNGEE. The junction had 10 bases not matched to a gene; V was cut back by 3 bases and J by 3 bases. CDR3 coding DNA: TGTGCCAGCAGCGCTGGGACTAGCGGGGGGCCGACCCTCTACAATGAGCAGTTCTTC. As protein: CASSAGTSGGPTLYNEQFF.

The chain joins TRBV5-8 to TRBJ1-5, with 9 nucleotides matching TRBD1. The junction had 4 bases not matched to a gene; V was cut back by 2 bases and J by 4 bases. From germline, CDR1 is SGHTS and CDR2 YDEGEE. This CDR3 region has 15 residues. CDR3 sequence: CASSFWDRVNQPQHF. In DNA form, the CDR3 reads TGTGCCAGCAGCTTTTGGGACAGGGTGAATCAGCCCCAGCATTTT.

The chain recombines TRBV6-1 with TRBJ2-5, with TRBD2 matching 9 bases. The CDR3 length is 15 residues. The germline V gene has CDR1 MNHNS and CDR2 SASEGT. Trimming removed 6 bases from V and 2 bases from J; junction bases left unmatched: 7. This CDR3 reads CASSAPAGGQETQYF. The CDR3 DNA reads TGTGCCAGCAGCGCTCCCGCGGGGGGGCAAGAGACCCAGTACTTC.

The chain carries TRBV4-2 and TRBJ1-4; TRBD1 is a possible D gene (6 bases). Looked up from germline, CDR1 is LGHNA and CDR2 is YNFKEQ. The CDR3 covers 17 residues. Deletions cut 0 bases from V and 6 bases from J, with 17 bases between. The CDR3 bases are TGTGCCAGCAGCCAAGAGGTCTCAGGGGTCATTGATGAAAAACTGTTTTTT. Translation: CASSQEVSGVIDEKLFF.

The chain uses TRBV6-1 and TRBJ1-1, with D unclear. Germline loops: CDR1 MNHNS, CDR2 SASEGT. This CDR3 is 12 amino acids long. Between the trimmed V and J ends, which lost 1 base and 6 bases, there was a span of 6 bases. The CDR3 region has the DNA TGTGCCAGCAGTGAAGAACTAGCTGAAGCTTTCTTT. This gives the protein CASSEELAEAFF.

This chain joins TRBV10-1 and TRBJ1-1, with D uncertain. Germline loops: CDR1 WNHNN, CDR2 SYGVQD (reference sequence). This CDR3 spans 12 amino acids. The V end was cut by 3 bases, the J end by 3 bases, with 5 bases between. In DNA form, the CDR3 reads TGCGCCAGCAGTGATCCGGACACTGAAGCTTTCTTT. Translation gives CASSDPDTEAFF.

The chain combines TRBV4-3 with TRBJ1-2; a weak D match, TRBD1 (5 bases). This CDR3 contains 16 residues. Between the trimmed V and J ends, which lost 1 base and 3 bases, there was a span of 15 bases. CDR1 and CDR2 (germline): LGHNA, YSLEER. The CDR3: CASSQVRGVFDYGYTF. In nucleotides, the CDR3 is TGCGCCAGCAGCCAAGTCCGGGGGGTTTTCGACTATGGCTACACCTTC.

This clone was seen more than once but under ten times. The J gene is TRBJ1-2, the V gene TRBV29-1; weak D call: TRBD1 (5 bases). Trimming shortened V by 0 bases and J by 8 bases, and 19 bases separated the two germline ends. The CDR3 covers 15 residues. Germline-derived CDR1 and CDR2 are SQVTM and ANQGSEA. This chain's CDR3 is CSVEDPPPGGGGYTF. In DNA, the CDR3 is TGCAGCGTTGAAGATCCCCCCCCGGGGGGAGGGGGCTACACCTTC.

The V and J genes are TRBV5-6 and TRBJ1-2; 7 nucleotides line up with TRBD1. CDR1 and CDR2 (germline): SGHDT, YYEEEE. The CDR3 has 15 residues. Trimming cost V 4 bases and J 0 bases; bases outside gene matches: 6. For the CDR3, the DNA is TGTGCCAGCAGCCATGAACAGGGGACTAACTATGGCTACACCTTC. Translation: CASSHEQGTNYGYTF.

The chain uses TRBV5-6 and TRBJ1-2; no clear D. The germline V gene encodes CDR1 SGHDT and CDR2 YYEEEE. The CDR3 totals 12 residues. Trimming cost V 2 bases and J 4 bases, with 6 bases left between them. CDR3 sequence reads: CASSFKSYGYTF. DNA for the CDR3: TGTGCCAGCAGCTTTAAGAGCTATGGCTACACCTTC.

The chain has TRBV19 and TRBJ2-7; 7 bases fit TRBD1. V lost 5 bases to trimming and J lost 6 bases; unmatched junction nucleotides: 16. The CDR3 is made up of 16 amino acids. Germline V lookup: CDR1 LNHDA, CDR2 SQIVND (reference sequence). The CDR3 nucleotides read TGTGCCAGTAGTCCTCGAGACAGGGAATTCCGGGGCGAGCAGTACTTC. It yields the protein CASSPRDREFRGEQYF.

This chain uses TRBV19 with TRBJ1-1, with 7 bases aligning to TRBD1. The V gene's germline CDR1 is LNHDA and CDR2 SQIVND (reference sequence). The CDR3 runs 15 residues. Trimming at V came to 5 bases and at J to 5 bases, leaving 11 bases not matched to a gene. The DNA of the CDR3 is TGTGCCAGTAGTTTAAAAGGAGGGGGCTGGACTGAAGCTTTCTTT. This codes for CASSLKGGGWTEAFF. Full variable domain (remainder filled in from reference TRBV19 and TRBJ1-1): DGGITQSPKYLFRKEGQNVTLSCEQNLNHDAMYWYRQDPGQGLRLIYYSQIVNDFQKGDIAEGYSVSREKKESFPLTVTSAQKNPTAFYLCASSLKGGGWTEAFFGQGTRLTVV.

This clone turned up a few times. This chain connects TRBV2 to TRBJ1-1, with D unclear. Deletions cut 5 bases from V and 2 bases from J, with 15 bases between. This CDR3 contains 15 residues. Germline assignment: CDR1 SNHLY and CDR2 FYNNEI. The chain's CDR3 is CASSRYSNSNTEAFF. The CDR3 DNA reads as TGTGCCAGCAGTCGTTATTCAAACAGTAACACTGAAGCTTTCTTT. Full variable domain (remainder filled in from reference TRBV2 and TRBJ1-1): EPEVTQTPSHQVTQMGQEVILRCVPISNHLYFYWYRQILGQKVEFLVSFYNNEISEKSEIFDDQFSVERPDGSNFTLKIRSTKLEDSAMYFCASSRYSNSNTEAFFGQGTRLTVV.

The rearrangement links TRBV29-1 to TRBJ2-1; D unclear. V was trimmed by 7 bases and J by 5 bases, leaving 9 bases between them. This CDR3 is built from 11 residues. Germline V gives CDR1 SQVTM, CDR2 ANQGSEA. CDR3 amino acids: CSGTGDNEQFF. The CDR3 DNA follows: TGCAGCGGCACCGGAGACAATGAGCAGTTCTTC.

The chain carries TRBV28 and TRBJ1-1; TRBD1 aligns across 8 bases. The CDR3 length is 20 residues. Trimming cost V 3 bases and J 0 bases; bases outside gene matches: 18. Germline V CDR1 and CDR2: MDHEN, SYDVKM. CDR3 amino acids: CASSLGPLRGRLVVNTEAFF. The DNA for the CDR3 is TGTGCCAGCAGTTTGGGGCCCCTCAGGGGGCGGTTGGTTGTGAACACTGAAGCTTTCTTT.

Only one count was recorded for this clone. V gene TRBV2 combines with J gene TRBJ1-5, with 7 bases lining up with TRBD1. CDR3 length equals 16 residues. Looked up from germline, CDR1 is SNHLY and CDR2 is FYNNEI. The V segment lost 5 bases and the J segment 5 bases; nucleotides outside the gene matches: 12. The CDR3 spells CASSMKGATVYQPQHF. The CDR3 DNA follows: TGTGCCAGCAGTATGAAGGGGGCGACGGTCTATCAGCCCCAGCATTTT.

J is TRBJ2-3 and V is TRBV5-1; 9 bases align to TRBD2. V shed 4 bases and J 4 bases; nucleotides not matched to a gene: 10. The CDR3 runs to 16 residues. Germline CDR1 and CDR2: SGHRS and YFSETQ. For the CDR3, the DNA is TGCGCCAGCAGCCCGGGGACTAGCCTGGGCGCAGATACGCAGTATTTT. Translating gives CASSPGTSLGADTQYF.

This clone was observed once. The V gene is TRBV12-5, the J gene TRBJ2-2; 12 bases agree with TRBD2. Germline CDR1 reads LGHNT; CDR2 reads FRNRAP. The CDR3 covers 18 residues. V dropped 6 bases and J dropped 6; count of bases not matched to a gene: 14. The CDR3 sequence: CASGLPPSGGAVSGELFF. CDR3 sequence (DNA): TGTGCTAGTGGCCTTCCTCCTAGCGGGGGGGCGGTGTCCGGGGAGCTGTTTTTT.